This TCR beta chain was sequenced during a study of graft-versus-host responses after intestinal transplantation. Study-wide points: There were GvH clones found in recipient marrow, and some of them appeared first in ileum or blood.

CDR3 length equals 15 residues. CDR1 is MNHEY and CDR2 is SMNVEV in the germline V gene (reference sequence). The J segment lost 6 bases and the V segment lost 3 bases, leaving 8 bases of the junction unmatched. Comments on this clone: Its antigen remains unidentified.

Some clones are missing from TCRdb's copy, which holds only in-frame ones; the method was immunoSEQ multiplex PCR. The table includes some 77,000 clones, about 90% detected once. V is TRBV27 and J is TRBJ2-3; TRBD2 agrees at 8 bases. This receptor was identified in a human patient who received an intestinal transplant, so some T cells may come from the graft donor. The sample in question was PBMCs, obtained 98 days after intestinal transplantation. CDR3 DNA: TGTGCCAGCAGTTTTGGTAGCGGGGCCTACGATACGCAGTATTTT. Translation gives CASSFGSGAYDTQYF.